These 15 T cell receptor beta chains came from one sample sequenced in a study of blood T cell repertoires in COVID-19. Data came from immunoSEQ multiplex PCR; TCRdb stores just in-frame clones and leaves some out. The sample carries about 130,000 clones, around 90% recorded once. The specimen was peripheral blood. These receptors all come from a man in his fifties with COVID-19, enrolled during active disease.

The rearrangement uses TRBV9 and TRBJ1-1; maybe TRBD1 (5 bases). Trimming took off 0 bases at V and 2 bases at J, with 11 bases between the two ends. There are 15 residues in the CDR3. Germline V gives CDR1 SGDLS, CDR2 YYNGEE. CDR3 loop: CASSVGEQGNTEAFF. The CDR3 DNA reads as TGTGCCAGCAGCGTAGGAGAGCAGGGTAACACTGAAGCTTTCTTT.

This chain uses TRBV15 with TRBJ2-7; D gene unclear. Trimming took off 7 bases at V and 6 bases at J, with 16 bases between the two ends. The CDR3 loop spans 13 amino acids. Per the germline V gene, CDR1 is LNHNV and CDR2 is YYDKDF (reference sequence). The CDR3 loop is CATTRLKKAEQYV. The CDR3 DNA reads as TGTGCCACCACCCGACTCAAGAAAGCCGAGCAGTACGTC.

This clone appeared once. The V call is TRBV18, the J call TRBJ2-5, with 8 nucleotides matching TRBD2. Germline CDR1 reads KGHSH; CDR2 reads LQKENI. Losses at the gene ends were 2 bases for V and 5 bases for J; bases not matched to a gene: 4. CDR3 length equals 14 residues. CDR3 sequence: CASSPGTSRETQYF. The DNA of the CDR3 is TGTGCCAGCTCACCAGGGACTAGTCGGGAGACCCAGTACTTC. The full variable domain, its missing parts supplied by reference TRBV18 and TRBJ2-5, is NAGVMQNPRHLVRRRGQEARLRCSPMKGHSHVYWYRQLPEEGLKFMVYLQKENIIDESGMPKERFSAEFPKEGPSILRIQQVVRGDSAAYFCASSPGTSRETQYFGPGTRLLVL.

V usage is TRBV6-5 and J usage is TRBJ1-1; 7 positions agree with TRBD1. The CDR3 has 12 residues. With 6 bases clipped from V and 7 bases from J, the junction kept 5 bases outside the gene matches. Germline CDR1 MNHEY, CDR2 SVGAGI. The CDR3 DNA reads as TGTGCCAGCAGCCAGGGGGTAATTGAAGCTTTCTTT. Translation gives CASSQGVIEAFF.

This chain links TRBV30 with TRBJ1-4; perhaps TRBD1 as D (6 bases). This CDR3 spans 12 amino acids. Germline V gives CDR1 GTSNPN, CDR2 SVGIG (reference sequence). The germline V and J ends were trimmed by 6 bases and 7 bases, with 12 bases remaining between them. DNA of the CDR3: TGTGCCTGTACCCAAGGGGGTGAAAAACTGTTTTTT. Translated: CACTQGGEKLFF.

This sequence joins TRBV9 and TRBJ1-6; 7 nucleotides line up with TRBD1. The germline CDR1 and CDR2 sequences are SGDLS and YYNGEE. V gave up 3 bases and J gave up 7 bases; unmatched junction bases: 7. This CDR3 has 15 residues. The CDR3 protein is CASSEGAPGNSPLHF. CDR3 in DNA: TGTGCCAGCAGCGAGGGGGCCCCCGGGAATTCACCCCTCCACTTT.

This clone occurred once. V usage is TRBV18 and J usage is TRBJ2-3, with D possibly being TRBD1 (5 bases). CDR3 length equals 14 residues. Germline CDR1 KGHSH, CDR2 LQKENI. V was pared by 3 bases and J by 1 base, with 8 bases between. CDR3 amino acids: CASSPPRGTDTQYF. Written as DNA, the CDR3 is TGTGCCAGCTCACCCCCCAGGGGCACAGATACGCAGTATTTT.

This chain joins TRBV28 and TRBJ2-2; D may be TRBD1 (5 bases). V was trimmed by 4 bases and J by 1 base, leaving 7 bases between them. CDR1 MDHEN and CDR2 SYDVKM come from the germline V gene. The CDR3 has 14 residues. The CDR3: CASSWGGNTGELFF. As DNA, the CDR3 is TGTGCCAGCAGTTGGGGCGGGAACACCGGGGAGCTGTTTTTT. Variable domain in full (rest from reference TRBV28 and TRBJ2-2): DVKVTQSSRYLVKRTGEKVFLECVQDMDHENMFWYRQDPGLGLRLIYFSYDVKMKEKGDIPEGYSVSREKKERFSLILESASTNQTSMYLCASSWGGNTGELFFGEGSRLTVL.

The J gene is TRBJ1-3, the V gene TRBV2, with D possibly TRBD1 on 5 matching bases. The CDR3 extends over 15 amino acids. Between the trimmed V and J ends, which lost 0 bases and 0 bases, there was a span of 6 bases. The germline V gene has CDR1 SNHLY and CDR2 FYNNEI. This CDR3 is CASSEAGHSGNTIYF. In DNA, the CDR3 is TGTGCCAGCAGTGAAGCGGGGCACTCTGGAAACACCATATATTTT. Variable domain in full (rest from reference TRBV2 and TRBJ1-3): EPEVTQTPSHQVTQMGQEVILRCVPISNHLYFYWYRQILGQKVEFLVSFYNNEISEKSEIFDDQFSVERPDGSNFTLKIRSTKLEDSAMYFCASSEAGHSGNTIYFGEGSWLTVV.

CDR3 sequence reads: CASSPGTGNLNGELFF. The CDR3 DNA sequence: TGTGCCAGCAGCCCTGGGACAGGGAATTTAAACGGGGAGCTGTTTTTT. The gene calls are TRBV5-6 and TRBJ2-2; TRBD1 agrees at 9 bases. CDR1 is SGHDT, CDR2 YYEEEE, per germline. CDR3 length equals 16 residues. V was pared by 4 bases and J by 7 bases, with 11 bases of the junction left unmatched.

This clone was counted a single time. J is TRBJ2-1 and V is TRBV12-3 or TRBV12-4; perhaps TRBD1 as D (5 bases). Trimming removed 2 bases from V and 12 bases from J, with 5 bases in between. The CDR3 is made up of 10 amino acids. The CDR3 is CASSLTGQFF. The CDR3 coding sequence is TGTGCCAGCAGTTTAACAGGGCAGTTCTTC.

The chain uses TRBV20-1 and TRBJ2-1; weak D call: TRBD1 (6 bases). V gave up 3 bases and J gave up 4 bases, with 13 bases separating them. This CDR3 spans 14 amino acids. The germline V gene encodes CDR1 DFQATT and CDR2 SNEGSKA (reference sequence). The CDR3 loop is CSASFRDKYNEQFF. As DNA, the CDR3 is TGCAGTGCTAGTTTCCGGGACAAATACAATGAGCAGTTCTTC.

The gene calls are TRBV10-3 and TRBJ2-2, with D tentatively TRBD2 (5 bases). The germline gives CDR1 ENHRY, CDR2 SYGVKD. The CDR3 is made up of 17 amino acids. Trimming stripped 4 bases from V and 0 bases from J, with 15 bases between. CDR3 nucleotides: TGTGCCATCAGTGGAGCTAGAGGGAACGCGAACACCGGGGAGCTGTTTTTT. Translation gives CAISGARGNANTGELFF.

The chain employs TRBV15 and TRBJ1-4; D gene ambiguous. CDR3 size: 15 residues. V was pared by 5 bases and J by 4 bases, with 14 bases between. Germline-derived CDR1 and CDR2 are LNHNV and YYDKDF (reference sequence). The CDR3 DNA reads as TGTGCCACCAGCCCCCCCCGTCGCGGTAATGAAAAACTGTTTTTT. Protein product: CATSPPRRGNEKLFF.

The V call is TRBV5-1, the J call TRBJ2-3; D remains unclear. V lost 2 bases and J lost 0, with 7 bases in between. Germline V gene data show CDR1 as SGHRS and CDR2 as YFSETQ. This CDR3 comprises 14 residues. The CDR3 is CASSFRSSTDTQYF. CDR3 in DNA: TGCGCCAGCAGCTTCAGAAGTAGCACAGATACGCAGTATTTT.